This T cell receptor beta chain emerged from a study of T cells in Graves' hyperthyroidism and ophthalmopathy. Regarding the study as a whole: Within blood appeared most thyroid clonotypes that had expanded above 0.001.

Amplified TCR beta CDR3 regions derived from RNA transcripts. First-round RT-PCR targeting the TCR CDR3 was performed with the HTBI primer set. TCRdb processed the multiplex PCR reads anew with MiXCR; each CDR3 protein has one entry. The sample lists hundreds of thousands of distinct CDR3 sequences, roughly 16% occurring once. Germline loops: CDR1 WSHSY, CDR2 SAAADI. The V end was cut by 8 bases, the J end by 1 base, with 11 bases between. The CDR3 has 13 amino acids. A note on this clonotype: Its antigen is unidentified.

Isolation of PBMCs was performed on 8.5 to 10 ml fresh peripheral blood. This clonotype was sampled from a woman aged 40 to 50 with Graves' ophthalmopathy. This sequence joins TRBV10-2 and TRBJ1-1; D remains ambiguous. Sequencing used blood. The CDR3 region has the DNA TGCGCCAGCGGTGCGGGCGGGAACACTGAAGCTTTCTTT. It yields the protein CASGAGGNTEAFF.